The 20 T cell receptor beta chains below come from one sample, sequenced in a study of identical twins. TCRdb reprocessed the 5' RACE reads via MiXCR and lists one record per CDR3 protein. The repertoire holds roughly 750,000 distinct CDR3 sequences, with 21% as singletons. Separately, the same data were catalogued under a study of T cells expressing NK-cell markers.

Input material: PBMCs. The receptors originated from a woman between 18 and 29 years old in good health.

This clonotype was seen many times. The V call is TRBV20-1, the J call TRBJ2-7; 12 bases are shared with TRBD2. This CDR3 has 15 amino acids. In germline, CDR1 is DFQATT, CDR2 SNEGSKA (reference sequence). V shed 6 bases, J shed 6 bases, and the junction held 12 bases outside the gene matches. The CDR3 DNA is TGCAGTGCCACTCTAGCGGGAGGGCGTCAAGGCGAGCAGTACTTC. Encoded protein: CSATLAGGRQGEQYF.

This clonotype was counted between two and nine times. V and J are TRBV4-2 and TRBJ2-4, with 11 positions matching TRBD2. Looked up from germline, CDR1 is LGHNA and CDR2 is YNFKEQ. The CDR3 runs to 16 residues. The trim removed 4 bases at V and 6 bases at J, leaving 8 bases unmatched. The CDR3 region has the DNA TGTGCCAGCAGCCCATTGGGGCTAGCGGGGGGAAACATTCAGTACTTC. Translating gives CASSPLGLAGGNIQYF.

The chain uses TRBV20-1 and TRBJ2-1; D not certain. The germline V and J ends were trimmed by 2 bases and 4 bases, with 9 bases remaining between them. This CDR3 comprises 13 residues. In germline, CDR1 is DFQATT, CDR2 SNEGSKA (reference sequence). The CDR3 sequence: CSARIHIYNEQFF. CDR3 coding DNA: TGCAGTGCTAGAATACACATTTACAATGAGCAGTTCTTC.

Note on this clonotype: The junction differs from germline at one of its ends, possibly a read error. The chain combines TRBV29-1 with TRBJ2-1; 9 bases match TRBD1. Per the germline V gene, CDR1 is SQVTM and CDR2 is ANQGSEA. The CDR3 totals 16 residues. Here the CDR3 reads CSVEDRSGQGRSYRVF. The CDR3 bases are TGCAGCGTTGAAGATCGTTCGGGACAGGGTCGTTCTTACAGGGTCTTC.

The rearrangement links TRBV6-6 to TRBJ1-1; possible D gene TRBD1, 5 bases. Germline V gene lookup returns CDR1 MNHNY and CDR2 SVGAGI (reference sequence). The ends were cut back, 4 bases at V and 7 bases at J, with 7 bases in the middle. The CDR3 sequence is 11 residues long. CDR3: CASSWDLEAFF. The CDR3 nucleotides are TGTGCCAGCAGTTGGGACCTTGAAGCTTTCTTT.

The V and J genes are TRBV9 and TRBJ2-7; 11 bases agree with TRBD2. The CDR3 is made up of 16 amino acids. V lost 3 bases to trimming and J lost 6 bases; unmatched junction nucleotides: 11. Germline CDR1 and CDR2: SGDLS and YYNGEE. DNA of the CDR3: TGTGCCAGCAGCGCTAGCGGGGGGTTCAACTTACGCGAGCAGTACTTC. Protein: CASSASGGFNLREQYF.

This chain joins TRBV20-1 and TRBJ1-6, with D tentatively TRBD1 (5 bases). The CDR3 consists of 12 residues. V gave up 5 bases and J gave up 8 bases, with 10 bases separating them. CDR1 and CDR2 from the germline V gene are DFQATT and SNEGSKA (reference sequence). The CDR3 sequence: CSAGGSDSPLHF. The CDR3 bases are TGCAGTGCTGGGGGTAGTGATTCACCCCTCCACTTT.

This clonotype was seen a handful of times. CDR3 in DNA: TGTGCCATCAGAAGACCCCATAGGGGTGTTAACTATGGCTACACCTTC. Protein product: CAIRRPHRGVNYGYTF. The genes are TRBV10-3 and TRBJ1-2; D might be TRBD1 (5 bases). This CDR3 spans 16 amino acids. Trimming pared 6 bases from V and 1 base from J, leaving 18 bases between. CDR1 is ENHRY, CDR2 SYGVKD, per germline.

The chain links TRBV12-3 or TRBV12-4 to TRBJ2-2; D call uncertain. V was pared by 3 bases and J by 2 bases, with 7 bases between. There are 14 residues in the CDR3. CDR3 in DNA: TGTGCCAGCAGTTTCTCCAGTAACACCGGGGAGCTGTTTTTT. Protein sequence: CASSFSSNTGELFF.

The chain combines TRBV20-1 with TRBJ2-1; 12 bases are a match to TRBD2. The CDR3 consists of 16 residues. With 3 bases clipped from V and 6 bases from J, the junction kept 9 bases outside the gene matches. Germline lookup yields CDR1 DFQATT and CDR2 SNEGSKA (reference sequence). CDR3 sequence reads: CSARHAGTSGFNEQFF. The CDR3 coding sequence is TGCAGTGCTAGGCATGCCGGGACTAGCGGGTTCAATGAGCAGTTCTTC.

The V gene is TRBV29-1, the J gene TRBJ2-6; D remains ambiguous. Trimming removed 4 bases from V and 16 bases from J, with 20 bases in between. Germline V gene sequence: CDR1 SQVTM, CDR2 ANQGSEA. This CDR3 is 13 amino acids long. CDR3 sequence reads: CSVGGFLDARLTF. The CDR3 coding sequence is TGCAGCGTTGGGGGTTTTCTGGATGCAAGGCTGACTTTC.

This clonotype was counted between two and nine times. This chain uses TRBV9 with TRBJ2-3; weak D call: TRBD1 (6 bases). Between the trimmed V and J ends, which lost 1 base and 6 bases, there was a span of 12 bases. In germline, CDR1 is SGDLS, CDR2 YYNGEE. CDR3 size: 14 residues. The CDR3 coding sequence is TGTGCCAGCAGCGTAATGGGGGCGATGGATACGCAGTATTTT. This codes for CASSVMGAMDTQYF.

This clonotype came up a few times. CDR3 DNA: TGTGCCAGCAGCGTATTATCGGGGGGGGACAATGAGCAGTTCTTC. This codes for CASSVLSGGDNEQFF. The chain recombines TRBV9 with TRBJ2-1, with TRBD2 identical over 8 bases. CDR3 length: 15 amino acids. Germline CDR1 is SGDLS and CDR2 is YYNGEE. The V segment lost 1 base and the J segment 5 bases; nucleotides outside the gene matches: 5.

This clonotype was observed a handful of times. The CDR3 is CASSLGTATDYGYTF. As DNA, the CDR3 is TGCGCCAGCAGCTTGGGGACAGCGACTGACTATGGCTACACCTTC. The chain couples TRBV5-1 to TRBJ1-2; D perhaps matches TRBD1 (6 bases). The V end lost 0 bases, the J end lost 3 bases, and 12 bases lay between the germline ends. The CDR3 covers 15 residues. Germline loops: CDR1 SGHRS, CDR2 YFSETQ.

This clonotype was seen more than once but under ten times. The chain couples TRBV11-2 to TRBJ2-7, with TRBD2 as a possible D gene (5 bases). CDR1 and CDR2 from the germline V gene are SGHAT and FQNNGV. V was shortened by 1 base and J by 2 bases, with 12 bases between the two germline ends. CDR3 length: 15 amino acids. In DNA form, the CDR3 reads TGTGCCAGCAGCTTAGTGGAAGCGGAGGCCTACGAGCAGTACTTC. Its translation is CASSLVEAEAYEQYF.

This clonotype was found a few times. The rearrangement joins TRBV20-1 to TRBJ2-5, with D unclear. The germline CDR1 and CDR2 sequences are DFQATT and SNEGSKA (reference sequence). The CDR3 totals 13 residues. V was clipped by 3 bases and J by 5 bases, with 13 bases between them. CDR3 region: CSASPTSKETQYF. The CDR3 DNA sequence: TGCAGTGCTAGCCCGACGAGTAAGGAGACCCAGTACTTC.

This clonotype was seen a handful of times. This could be a read error, since a much larger clone is one nucleotide away. This sequence joins TRBV12-3 or TRBV12-4 and TRBJ1-2; D uncertain. This CDR3 spans 12 amino acids. V was trimmed by 3 bases and J by 3 bases, leaving 5 bases between them. CDR3 sequence: CASSFDDYGYTF. The CDR3 DNA follows: TGTGCCAGCAGTTTCGACGACTATGGCTACACCTTC.

This clonotype was counted at least ten times. The chain uses TRBV12-3 or TRBV12-4 and TRBJ1-4; the D is unclear. CDR3 length equals 14 residues. V was cut by 4 bases and J by 4 bases, with 10 bases left in between. CDR3 loop: CASSSSMVNEKLFF. DNA of the CDR3: TGTGCCAGCAGTTCGTCGATGGTTAATGAAAAACTGTTTTTT.

The chain links TRBV7-2 to TRBJ2-1; TRBD2 is a possible D gene (5 bases). CDR1 and CDR2 (germline): SGHTA, FQGNSA. The V end was cut by 3 bases, the J end by 4 bases, with 13 bases between. The CDR3 has 15 residues. CDR3 protein: CASSFSGDYYNEQFF. The CDR3 DNA sequence: TGTGCCAGCAGCTTTTCCGGAGACTATTACAATGAGCAGTTCTTC.

The genes are TRBV15 and TRBJ2-4; 7 bases match TRBD2. CDR3 length: 12 amino acids. Germline CDR1 is LNHNV and CDR2 is YYDKDF (reference sequence). J gave up 15 bases and V 0 bases, and 5 bases lay outside the gene matches. The CDR3 sequence is CATSRDIGEGYF. The CDR3 bases are TGTGCCACCAGCAGAGATATCGGGGAGGGGTACTTC.